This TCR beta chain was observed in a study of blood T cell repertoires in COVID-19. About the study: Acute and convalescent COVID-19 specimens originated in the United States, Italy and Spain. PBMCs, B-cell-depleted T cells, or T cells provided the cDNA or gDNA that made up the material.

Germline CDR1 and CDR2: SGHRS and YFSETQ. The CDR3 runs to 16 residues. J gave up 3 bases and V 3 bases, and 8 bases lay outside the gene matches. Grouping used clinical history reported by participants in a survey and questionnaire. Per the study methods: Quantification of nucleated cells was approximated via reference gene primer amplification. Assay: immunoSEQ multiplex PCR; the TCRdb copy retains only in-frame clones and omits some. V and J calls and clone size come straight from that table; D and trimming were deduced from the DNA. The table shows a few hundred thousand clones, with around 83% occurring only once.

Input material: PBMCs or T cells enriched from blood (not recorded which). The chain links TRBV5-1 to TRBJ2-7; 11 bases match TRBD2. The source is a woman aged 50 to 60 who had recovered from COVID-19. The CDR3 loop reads CASSSATSGTLYEQYF. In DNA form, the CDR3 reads TGCGCCAGCAGCTCCGCGACTAGCGGGACCCTCTACGAGCAGTACTTC.